This T cell receptor (beta chain) was captured in a study of cytomegalovirus exposure and HLA in healthy donors. General study results and limits: Within an earlier analysis, most TCR beta V segments proved productive either about 90% or about 30% of the time. A later analysis reportedly found that, within productive TCRs, an Asian-associated ancestry cluster had fewer N-insertions than the mean observed across the approximately 600 donors. A later analysis showed that HLA-associated TCR beta chains had undergone more clonal expansion than equally common others.

Trimming removed 4 bases at V and 3 bases at J, with 14 bases between. Germline V gene data show CDR1 as SGHRS and CDR2 as YFSETQ. CDR3 length: 14 amino acids. Points on this clone: Its antigen is as yet unknown.

The PCR employed 60 Vbeta primers together with 13 Jbeta primers. Here immunoSEQ multiplex PCR was the method, and the copy in TCRdb shows in-frame clones only, minus some. The sample consists of around 150,000 clones, roughly 87% of them appearing once. The genes are TRBV5-1 and TRBJ2-7; D is possibly TRBD1 (6 bases). Sequenced material: PBMCs. The clonotype comes from a woman aged 35 to 49 in good health and CMV-seronegative. DNA of the CDR3: TGCGCCAGCAGCCCCGATGGACAGATCTACGAGCAGTACTTC. Translation: CASSPDGQIYEQYF.